The present entry profiles one TCR beta chain with its context. This clone was recorded once. The target of this receptor is not known. The sample holds no much larger clone one base away, and base qualities are not on file. Libraries were prepared through the immunoSEQ multiplex PCR assay. TCRdb's version of the immuneACCESS table is confined to in-frame rearrangements and falls short of the full clone set. An unresolved V gene accounts for under half of the shortfall where checked; the remainder is of unknown origin. The sample table contains around 30,000 clones; only one count was recorded for 85% to 90% of them. The ten top clones hold roughly 0.56% of the sample. For CDR1 and CDR2, the germline V gene (reference sequence) lists MNHEY and SMNVEV. Spanning cysteine to phenylalanine, the CDR3 consists of 16 amino acids. This entry keeps only the CDR3 DNA: 48 bases, framed from base 1. V loses 6 bases at its end and J loses 3 bases; junction bases beyond the gene matches: 9.

The data were obtained in a study of T cell changes during pregnancy in multiple sclerosis (dated by TCRdb to about 2019). Background for the entire study: In women with multiple sclerosis, the researchers looked at how the T cell repertoire shifted as pregnancy progressed.

This sequence uses TRBV27 and TRBJ2-3; 10 central bases correspond to TRBD1. The receptor comes from a female donor in good health, enrolled as a control in a pregnancy study. Sequences were derived from CD4+ T cells from peripheral blood mononuclear cells, sampled in the third trimester of pregnancy. The CDR3 in this case is CASRSDVGQGTDTQYF. The bases read TGTGCCAGCAGATCAGACGTGGGACAGGGGACAGATACGCAGTATTTT.